This TCR beta chain was captured in a study of early T cells in non-severe SARS-CoV-2 infection. Background on the study: Chains were unpaired, as sequencing was done on bulk RNA from unsorted whole blood.

This clonotype occurred a few times. Antigen specificity is unknown. Study-level points and caveats: VDJdb matching favored anti-spike CD8 responses, missing private and CD4 specificities.

The junction had 4 bases not matched to a gene; V was cut back by 5 bases and J by 8 bases. The CDR3 extends over 14 amino acids. Individual cDNA molecules received unique molecular identifiers during library preparation. Each CDR3 protein is one row after TCRdb ran MiXCR on the 5' RACE reads. The sample yields 85,000 to 100,000 distinct CDR3 sequences, 11% seen once. This receptor was identified in an adult who was a healthcare worker with PCR-confirmed SARS-CoV-2 infection or an uninfected control (not recorded which). V and J are TRBV12-3 or TRBV12-4 and TRBJ2-1; 12 positions match TRBD2. Here the sequenced sample was whole blood, taken at baseline. The CDR3 region has the DNA TGTGCCAGCAGTCCCTGGACTAGCGGGGATGAGCAGTTCTTC. Its protein product is CASSPWTSGDEQFF.